This T cell receptor beta chain was sequenced in a study of blood T cell repertoires in COVID-19. Study information: Sites in the United States, Italy and Spain provided acute and convalescent COVID-19 samples. PBMCs, B-cell-depleted T cells, or T cells were the source of the cDNA or gDNA that made up the material.

V lost 5 bases, J lost 2 bases, and 12 bases stayed unmatched. Germline CDR1 SGHAT, CDR2 FQNNGV. The CDR3 extends over 17 amino acids. In the original analysis: Estimated nucleated cell counts came from reference gene primer amplification. Clones were sequenced by immunoSEQ multiplex PCR, and TCRdb holds only the in-frame ones, with some missing. V, J and clone size were drawn from that table, and D and trimming were deduced from the DNA. The sample has over 400,000 clones, roughly 88% seen once. This clonotype was sampled from a woman in her 30s with active or convalescent COVID-19. The specimen sequenced was peripheral blood. V and J are TRBV11-2 and TRBJ1-2; 9 positions agree with TRBD1. The CDR3 region is CASSLQGAAARNYGYTF. DNA of the CDR3: TGTGCCAGCAGCCTACAGGGGGCTGCGGCAAGGAACTATGGCTACACCTTC. Full variable domain (outside the CDR3, taken from reference TRBV11-2 and TRBJ1-2): EAGVAQSPRYKIIEKRQSVAFWCNPISGHATLYWYQQILGQGPKLLIQFQNNGVVDDSQLPKDRFSAERLKGVDSTLKIQPAKLEDSAVYLCASSLQGAAARNYGYTFGSGTRLTVV.